The 28 T cell receptor beta chains in this list originate from one sample, sequenced in a study of blood T cells in healthy people across ages. A second PCR, run for roughly 7 to 11 cycles, used a sample-barcoded 5' primer plus a J-beta primer mix. From the 5' RACE reads, TCRdb called clonotypes with MiXCR, one entry per CDR3 protein. Of 600,000 to 800,000 distinct CDR3 sequences in the sample, 52% were seen once. The sequencing input was blood. The receptor source for this set is a woman aged 80 or over in good health.

The genes are TRBV6-5 and TRBJ2-1, with 7 bases lining up with TRBD1. This CDR3 region has 16 residues. Trimming removed 0 bases from V and 5 bases from J; junction bases left unmatched: 7. Germline CDR1 is MNHEY and CDR2 is SVGAGI. CDR3 loop: CASSYSQGQFNNEQFF. As DNA, the CDR3 is TGTGCCAGCAGTTACTCGCAGGGACAGTTTAACAATGAGCAGTTCTTC.

Worth noting for this clonotype: This could be a read error, since a much larger clone is one nucleotide away. CDR3 bases: TGTGCCAGCAGCCGAGTGGGGGAAGGCTATGGCTACACCTTC. It encodes CASSRVGEGYGYTF. This sequence joins TRBV3-1 and TRBJ1-2; possible D gene TRBD1, 5 bases. Trimming left V 4 bases short and J 4 bases short, with 13 bases between. CDR1 LGHDT and CDR2 YNNKEL come from the germline V gene (reference sequence). The CDR3 runs to 14 residues.

The chain joins TRBV19 to TRBJ2-7; 7 bases fit TRBD2. There are 12 residues in the CDR3. The V segment lost 2 bases and the J segment 7 bases; nucleotides outside the gene matches: 2. The V gene's germline CDR1 is LNHDA and CDR2 SQIVND (reference sequence). CDR3 region: CASSISSGEQYF. The DNA for the CDR3 is TGTGCCAGTAGTATATCTAGCGGAGAGCAGTACTTC.

This clonotype was seen only once. The V gene is TRBV5-1, the J gene TRBJ1-2, with TRBD1 matching over 7 bases. The CDR3 covers 16 residues. V was pared by 5 bases and J by 0 bases, with 10 bases of the junction left unmatched. Germline V gene sequence: CDR1 SGHRS, CDR2 YFSETQ. The CDR3 is CASRSLQGQSNYGYTF. The CDR3 bases are TGCGCCAGCAGGTCCCTACAGGGGCAATCTAACTATGGCTACACCTTC.

This clonotype was found many times. This chain joins TRBV20-1 and TRBJ1-6, with a tentative D call TRBD1 (6 bases). This CDR3 has 15 amino acids. Trimming removed 1 base from V and 9 bases from J, with 16 bases in between. CDR1 and CDR2 from the germline V gene are DFQATT and SNEGSKA (reference sequence). CDR3 amino acids: CSARGWGHIGSPLHF. The CDR3 nucleotides read TGCAGTGCTAGAGGCTGGGGACATATTGGTTCACCCCTCCACTTT.

This clonotype has at least ten counts. The CDR3 region is CASSVTSRLAYNEQFF. CDR3 bases: TGTGCCAGCAGCGTAACCTCCCGTCTAGCCTACAATGAGCAGTTCTTC. The V and J genes are TRBV9 and TRBJ2-1; no clear D gene. The CDR3 has 16 residues. Trimming took 1 base from V and 2 from J, leaving 13 bases between them. The V gene's germline CDR1 is SGDLS and CDR2 YYNGEE.

A remark on this clonotype: Given a much more abundant clone one base away, this may be a read error. J is TRBJ2-3 and V is TRBV2; 9 bases agree with TRBD2. Germline V gene lookup returns CDR1 SNHLY and CDR2 FYNNEI. This CDR3 contains 16 residues. Unmatched junction bases numbered 9, after V lost 6 bases and J lost 2 bases. CDR3 protein: CASRVTSGLLTDTQYF. The CDR3 bases are TGTGCCAGCAGGGTGACTAGCGGACTTCTCACAGATACGCAGTATTTT.

This clonotype has a handful of counts. A much larger clone differs by one base, so this may be a read error. This rearrangement joins TRBV10-3 to TRBJ2-3; 9 positions match TRBD2. This CDR3 has 15 amino acids. V shed 10 bases and J 4 bases; nucleotides not matched to a gene: 12. Germline V gives CDR1 ENHRY, CDR2 SYGVKD. The CDR3 DNA reads as TGTGCCACCAGAGATGGGACTAGCTCGGCAGATACGCAGTATTTT. Protein sequence: CATRDGTSSADTQYF.

The chain links TRBV7-2 to TRBJ1-1; D possibly corresponds to TRBD1 (5 bases). V lost 5 bases to trimming and J lost 4 bases, with 11 bases between them. Germline lookup yields CDR1 SGHTA and CDR2 FQGNSA. CDR3 length: 13 residues. The CDR3 protein is CASSLGVSTEAFF. Written as DNA, the CDR3 is TGTGCCAGCAGCCTAGGGGTGAGCACTGAAGCTTTCTTT. Based on the CDR3 plus reference TRBV7-2 and TRBJ1-1, the full variable domain is GAGVSQSPSNKVTEKGKDVELRCDPISGHTALYWYRQSLGQGLEFLIYFQGNSAPDKSGLPSDRFSAERTGGSVSTLTIQRTQQEDSAVYLCASSLGVSTEAFFGQGTRLTVV.

This clonotype was seen more than once but under ten times. The V and J genes are TRBV27 and TRBJ1-1; maybe TRBD1 (5 bases). The length of the CDR3 is 15 residues. Trimming took off 7 bases at V and 1 base at J, with 16 bases between the two ends. In germline, CDR1 is MNHEY, CDR2 SMNVEV (reference sequence). CDR3 sequence (DNA): TGTGCCAGCATTATATCAGGGACGGCGAACACTGAAGCTTTCTTT. It encodes CASIISGTANTEAFF.

This clonotype was seen a handful of times. The V call is TRBV27, the J call TRBJ1-5; D not resolved. Germline V gene lookup returns CDR1 MNHEY and CDR2 SMNVEV (reference sequence). The ends were cut back, 8 bases at V and 3 bases at J, with 11 bases in the middle. The CDR3 runs 13 residues. The DNA for the CDR3 is TGTGCCAGCGGAAAAGGGTTCAATCAGCCCCAGCATTTT. Its translation is CASGKGFNQPQHF.

This clonotype was recorded at least ten times. This sequence joins TRBV5-5 and TRBJ2-3; D perhaps matches TRBD2 (6 bases). The germline V gene encodes CDR1 SGHKS and CDR2 YYEKEE (reference sequence). The CDR3 has 15 amino acids. The ends were cut back, 0 bases at V and 8 bases at J, with 16 bases in the middle. CDR3 nucleotide sequence: TGTGCCAGCAGCTTGGAGGCGGGAAGGGCTGGTACGCAGTATTTT. It translates to CASSLEAGRAGTQYF.

CDR3 in amino acids: CASSEAHLYEQYF. The CDR3 DNA sequence: TGTGCCAGCAGTGAAGCACATCTCTACGAGCAGTACTTC. The rearrangement joins TRBV25-1 to TRBJ2-4; unclear D gene. The J call may be wrong; the DNA end is better matched by TRBJ2-7. CDR3 length: 13 amino acids. Germline V CDR1 and CDR2: MGHDK, SYGVNS.

A few counts support this clonotype. A much larger clonotype is one base distant, so this may be a read error. The chain joins TRBV27 to TRBJ2-1; D uncertain. The DNA end is more similar to TRBJ2-7, so the J call may be wrong. Germline CDR1 is MNHEY and CDR2 is SMNVEV (reference sequence). The CDR3 length is 14 residues. This chain's CDR3 is CASSSRTLYNEQYF. DNA for the CDR3: TGTGCCAGCAGTTCCAGGACCCTATACAATGAGCAGTACTTC.

Only a few counts were recorded for this clonotype. The chain carries TRBV6-5 and TRBJ1-2, with 7 bases that match TRBD1. Germline CDR1 and CDR2: MNHEY and SVGAGI. V shed 8 bases, J shed 3 bases, and the junction held 6 bases outside the gene matches. CDR3 size: 13 residues. DNA of the CDR3: TGTGCCAGCCGAAGACAGGGAGACTATGGCTACACCTTC. This codes for CASRRQGDYGYTF.

Turning to this clonotype: This may be a read error: a much more frequent sequence differs by one nucleotide. The J gene is TRBJ2-7, the V gene TRBV7-9; D may be TRBD1 or TRBD2 (5 bases each). Germline V lookup: CDR1 SEHNR, CDR2 FQNEAQ (reference sequence). V was pared by 2 bases and J by 4 bases, with 15 bases between. The CDR3 sequence is 15 residues long. The CDR3 loop is CASSLSVGELYEQYF. CDR3 DNA sequence: TGTGCCAGCAGCTTATCGGTAGGGGAGTTGTACGAGCAGTACTTC.

The rearrangement uses TRBV28 and TRBJ2-5; 8 nucleotides match TRBD2. Germline V gene lookup returns CDR1 MDHEN and CDR2 SYDVKM. With V trimmed by 8 bases and J by 11 bases, 16 bases remained unmatched. The CDR3 contains 14 residues. The CDR3 loop is CASLRSGSINEQYF. The CDR3 region has the DNA TGTGCCAGCCTTAGGAGCGGGAGTATTAATGAGCAGTACTTC.

This clonotype was detected a few times. This sequence joins TRBV7-2 and TRBJ2-1, with D hard to call. This CDR3 spans 18 amino acids. Germline V CDR1 and CDR2: SGHTA, FQGNSA. Trimming shortened V by 2 bases and J by 0 bases, and 17 bases separated the two germline ends. The DNA for the CDR3 is TGTGCCAGCAGCTTATACCCCCCTTTGACAAGCTCCTACAATGAGCAGTTCTTC. It encodes CASSLYPPLTSSYNEQFF. Variable domain in full (rest from reference TRBV7-2 and TRBJ2-1): GAGVSQSPSNKVTEKGKDVELRCDPISGHTALYWYRQSLGQGLEFLIYFQGNSAPDKSGLPSDRFSAERTGGSVSTLTIQRTQQEDSAVYLCASSLYPPLTSSYNEQFFGPGTRLTVL.

CDR3 loop: CASLGGARSDTQYF. The CDR3 DNA follows: TGTGCCAGCCTAGGCGGCGCTAGGTCAGATACGCAGTATTTT. The V and J genes are TRBV28 and TRBJ2-3; no definite D call. V lost 8 bases and J lost 4, with 16 bases in between. Germline V gives CDR1 MDHEN, CDR2 SYDVKM. The CDR3 totals 14 residues.

The table lists this clonotype with many counts. The chain employs TRBV9 and TRBJ1-1; the D is unclear. There are 15 residues in the CDR3. V gave up 4 bases and J gave up 1 base, with 14 bases separating them. CDR1 and CDR2 (germline): SGDLS, YYNGEE. The CDR3 spells CASSLDVGGNTEAFF. Written as DNA, the CDR3 is TGTGCCAGCAGCCTAGACGTAGGTGGGAACACTGAAGCTTTCTTT.

This clonotype was observed at least ten times. The rearrangement joins TRBV20-1 to TRBJ2-3; 10 bases are a match to TRBD2. This CDR3 has 14 amino acids. The V gene's germline CDR1 is DFQATT and CDR2 SNEGSKA (reference sequence). Trimming took 0 bases from V and 5 from J; bases not matched to a gene: 2. CDR3 protein: CSAREASGGDTQYF. The CDR3 coding sequence is TGCAGTGCTAGAGAGGCTAGCGGGGGAGATACGCAGTATTTT.

In its sample, this clonotype was seen many times. The V and J genes are TRBV12-3 or TRBV12-4 and TRBJ2-7; TRBD2 is a possible D gene (6 bases). The germline V and J ends were trimmed by 8 bases and 4 bases, with 18 bases remaining between them. The CDR3 consists of 14 residues. This chain's CDR3 is CASCKGGWGYEQYF. The CDR3 DNA reads TGTGCCAGCTGCAAAGGAGGGTGGGGTTACGAGCAGTACTTC.

In regard to this clonotype: This sequence may be a read error, since a much larger clone differs from it by one base. The chain joins TRBV2 to TRBJ2-5; no clear D. The CDR3 covers 15 residues. The germline gives CDR1 SNHLY, CDR2 FYNNEI. V was cut by 11 bases and J by 1 base, with 20 bases left in between. The DNA for the CDR3 is TGTGCCGACGACGACCGGACGAATTTCCAAGAGACCCAGTACTTC. Amino acid sequence: CADDDRTNFQETQYF.

This sequence joins TRBV25-1 and TRBJ1-4; 7 nucleotides agree with TRBD1. CDR3 length: 14 residues. The trim removed 7 bases at V and 0 bases at J, leaving 2 bases unmatched. CDR1 MGHDK and CDR2 SYGVNS come from the germline V gene. The CDR3 sequence is CASNTGATNEKLFF. The CDR3 bases are TGTGCCAGCAATACAGGGGCAACTAATGAAAAACTGTTTTTT.

This clonotype was seen only a few times. This chain connects TRBV5-1 to TRBJ1-2, with 8 positions matching TRBD1. Germline loops: CDR1 SGHRS, CDR2 YFSETQ. The CDR3 extends over 15 amino acids. The V segment lost 0 bases and the J segment 8 bases; nucleotides outside the gene matches: 9. CDR3 DNA sequence: TGCGCCAGCAGCTTGGAGTCAGGGGGCCGAGCGGGCTACACCTTC. This translates into CASSLESGGRAGYTF.

The V gene is TRBV21-1, the J gene TRBJ1-3; the table's D gene call, TRBD1, was not cross checked with the DNA. TRBV21-1 is listed as a pseudogene. This CDR3 is built from 13 residues. The CDR3 nucleotides read TGTGCCAGTACAGGCAACTCTGGAAACACCATATATTTT. Its protein is CASTGNSGNTIYF.

The rearrangement joins TRBV5-1 to TRBJ1-5; 9 bases align to TRBD1. The CDR3 is 15 residues long. V was pared by 0 bases and J by 6 bases, with 4 bases of the junction left unmatched. Germline CDR1 and CDR2: SGHRS and YFSETQ. CDR3 sequence reads: CASSLGDRVGQPQHF. The CDR3 bases are TGCGCCAGCAGCTTGGGGGACAGGGTTGGTCAGCCCCAGCATTTT.

A remark on this clonotype: This may arise from a read error, as a much more abundant clone is one base away. The chain combines TRBV20-1 with TRBJ2-7, with D hard to call. V gave up 6 bases and J gave up 3 bases, with 21 bases separating them. Germline V gene sequence: CDR1 DFQATT, CDR2 SNEGSKA (reference sequence). CDR3 length: 15 residues. The CDR3: CSARPRLDGYYEQYF. The CDR3 DNA is TGCAGTGCCAGACCTCGCTTGGACGGGTACTACGAGCAGTACTTC.